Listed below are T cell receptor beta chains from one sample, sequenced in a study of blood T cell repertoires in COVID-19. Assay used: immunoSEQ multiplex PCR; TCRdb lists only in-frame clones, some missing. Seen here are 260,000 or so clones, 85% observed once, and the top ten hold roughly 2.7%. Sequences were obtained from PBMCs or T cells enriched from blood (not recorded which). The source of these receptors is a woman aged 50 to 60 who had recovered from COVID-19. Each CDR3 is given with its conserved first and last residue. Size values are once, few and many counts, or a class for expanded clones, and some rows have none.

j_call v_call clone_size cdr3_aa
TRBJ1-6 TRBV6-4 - CASRGQANSPLHF
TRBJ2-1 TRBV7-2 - CASSLNGGGDNEQFF
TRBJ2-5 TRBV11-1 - CASSQGGTQYF
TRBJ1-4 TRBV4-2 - CASSQDRGGEKLFF
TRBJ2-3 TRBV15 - CATSRPGTGNTDTQYF
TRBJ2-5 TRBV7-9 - CASSRPGQGRKTQYF
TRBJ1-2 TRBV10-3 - CAISEDRNYGYTF
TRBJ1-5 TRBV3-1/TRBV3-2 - CASSQYGGSGHGDQPQHF
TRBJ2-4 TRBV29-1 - CSARRGLRYGIQYF
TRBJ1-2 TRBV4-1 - CASSPRGTGAYGYTF
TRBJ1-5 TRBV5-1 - CASSYDRDQPQHF
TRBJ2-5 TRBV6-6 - CASSYSGSSGGETQYF
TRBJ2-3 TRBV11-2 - CASSTRLAGGDTQYF
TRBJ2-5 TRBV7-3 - CASSPAGGTGQETQYF
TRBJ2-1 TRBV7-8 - CASSGPLAGVYNEQFF
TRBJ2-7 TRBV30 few CAWDPGHDEQYF
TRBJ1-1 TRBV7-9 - CASRDRVDDTEAFF
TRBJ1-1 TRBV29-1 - CSVGFGQGNGNTEAFF
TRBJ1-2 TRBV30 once CAWGGALGYTF
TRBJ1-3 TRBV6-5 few CASSYSREWANTIYF
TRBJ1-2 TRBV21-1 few CASSIRHLGYTF
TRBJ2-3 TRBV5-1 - CASSAGLASDTQYF
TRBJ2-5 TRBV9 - CASSGDLAGGQETQYF
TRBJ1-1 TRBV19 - CASSMGGRVVNTEAFF
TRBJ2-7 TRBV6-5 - CAALRDISYEQYF
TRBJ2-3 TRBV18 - CASSPTGLAGGTDTQYF
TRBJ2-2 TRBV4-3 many CASSQVILRQTNTGELFF